This T cell receptor (beta chain) was observed in a study of radiation and T cells in renal cell carcinoma. Method: immunoSEQ multiplex PCR; TCRdb's copy keeps in-frame clones and lacks some. The data hold some 120,000 clones, with more than 75% observed a single time. The time point is: blood 2 weeks post-SBRT. As for treatment: 15 Gy SBRT to primary tumor, nephrectomy 4 weeks later. The germline V gene has CDR1 SGHNT and CDR2 YENEEA. Trimming pared 5 bases from V and 0 bases from J, leaving 22 bases between. This CDR3 region has 18 residues. The sequence derives from a woman in her 70s with renal cell carcinoma. The chain recombines TRBV11-3 with TRBJ2-5; D may be TRBD1 (6 bases). This specimen consisted of blood, obtained from a patient whose treatment included radiotherapy and nephrectomy. CDR3: CASSPRPGTLSYQETQYF. CDR3 bases: TGTGCCAGCAGCCCCCGTCCCGGGACACTTTCGTACCAAGAGACCCAGTACTTC.